The clone carrying this T cell receptor (beta chain) was counted once. The Seattle patients joined while their infection was active and were tracked longitudinally afterward. This sample stems from a study of blood T cell repertoires in COVID-19. Overall study: Researchers got acute and convalescent COVID-19 samples from the United States, Italy and Spain. The analysed material was cDNA or gDNA that came from T cells, B-cell-depleted T cells, or PBMCs.

Produced via immunoSEQ multiplex PCR; TCRdb's table is partial and in-frame only. The sample includes about 200,000 clones, approximately 78% seen only once; the top ten take roughly 8%. The J segment lost 1 base and the V segment lost 0 bases, leaving 0 bases of the junction unmatched. Germline CDR1 and CDR2: ENHRY and SYGVKD. This CDR3 is 16 amino acids long. The material sequenced was peripheral blood. The TCR comes from a woman older than 75 with COVID-19, enrolled during active disease. The V call is TRBV10-3, the J call TRBJ2-2; 9 nucleotides agree with TRBD2. CDR3 loop: CAISESSGRNTGELFF. For the CDR3, the DNA is TGTGCCATCAGTGAGTCTAGCGGGAGGAACACCGGGGAGCTGTTTTTT.